This record covers a single T cell receptor (beta chain). Profiled with immunoSEQ multiplex PCR; TCRdb holds only in-frame clones, not every one. Of tens of thousands of clones listed, 90% to 95% are singletons. This sample was included in a study of technical replicates of blood from a few donors. This receptor was obtained from a human donor in good health. The specimen sequenced was T cells isolated from PBMCs.

The CDR3 is CAISDGTGVGAWETQYF. The CDR3 region has the DNA TGTGCCATCAGTGACGGGACAGGGGTGGGCGCGTGGGAGACCCAGTACTTC. The genes are TRBV10-3 and TRBJ2-5; TRBD1 matches 10 bases. CDR1 and CDR2 from the germline V gene are ENHRY and SYGVKD. After removal of 3 bases from V and 5 bases from J, the junction contained 12 bases not matched to a gene. CDR3 length equals 17 residues.